These 24 T cell receptor beta chains were all obtained from the same sample, sequenced in a study of T cells after yellow fever vaccination. TCRdb independently ran MiXCR on the 5' RACE reads; one entry per CDR3 protein. This sample has tens of thousands of distinct CDR3 sequences, with 6.5% found just once. Specimen: CD8+ T cells sorted from PBMCs, collected more than 35 days after the first yellow fever vaccination. These receptors all stem from a man aged 18 to 29 who received the YFV17D yellow fever vaccine.

This clonotype was detected many times. The V gene is TRBV5-1, the J gene TRBJ2-7; TRBD2 is a possible D gene (6 bases). Germline-derived CDR1 and CDR2 are SGHRS and YFSETQ. The V gene lost 7 bases and the J gene lost 0 bases, with 14 bases spanning the gap. This CDR3 is 14 amino acids long. The CDR3 sequence is CASGTGTLSYEQYF. The CDR3 DNA reads as TGCGCCAGCGGCACCGGGACTCTCTCCTACGAGCAGTACTTC.

This clonotype was detected many times. This sequence joins TRBV20-1 and TRBJ2-3, with TRBD2 as a possible D gene (5 bases). V was cut by 1 base and J by 0 bases, with 17 bases left in between. Germline loops: CDR1 DFQATT, CDR2 SNEGSKA (reference sequence). The CDR3 is 17 amino acids. CDR3 residues: CSARVVLGTGSTDTQYF. The CDR3 DNA sequence: TGCAGTGCTAGAGTTGTCCTAGGAACGGGGAGCACAGATACGCAGTATTTT.

The chain carries TRBV7-8 and TRBJ2-7; TRBD1 aligns across 9 bases. The germline V gene has CDR1 SGHVS and CDR2 FQNEAQ. CDR3 length equals 12 residues. The V gene end was trimmed by 6 bases and the J gene end by 6 bases; junction bases not matched to a gene: 3. The CDR3 protein is CASSWGQGEQYF. In nucleotides, the CDR3 is TGTGCCAGCAGTTGGGGACAGGGCGAGCAGTACTTC.

This clonotype was observed many times. The chain is built from TRBV28 and TRBJ2-7; the match to TRBD2 covers 11 bases. CDR1 and CDR2 (germline): MDHEN, SYDVKM. V dropped 5 bases and J dropped 6; count of bases not matched to a gene: 6. The CDR3 has 14 residues. CDR3 residues: CASSPIAGGREQYV. The CDR3 DNA reads as TGTGCCAGCAGTCCTATAGCGGGGGGGCGCGAGCAGTACGTC.

This clonotype was seen many times. The chain couples TRBV5-5 to TRBJ2-2, with 8 positions matching TRBD1. Germline trimming cut 0 bases from V and 6 bases from J; bases unmatched to any gene: 7. The CDR3 loop spans 16 amino acids. Per the germline V gene, CDR1 is SGHKS and CDR2 is YYEKEE (reference sequence). CDR3 protein: CASSLVQGVYSGELFF. The CDR3 coding sequence is TGTGCCAGCAGCTTGGTACAGGGGGTTTATTCCGGGGAGCTGTTTTTT.

This clonotype showed up just a few times. The rearrangement links TRBV6-5 to TRBJ1-2; 7 bases are shared with TRBD1. This CDR3 contains 15 residues. The V gene end was trimmed by 2 bases and the J gene end by 4 bases; junction bases not matched to a gene: 7. The V gene's germline CDR1 is MNHEY and CDR2 SVGAGI. The CDR3, as DNA: TGTGCCAGCAGTTACCTTGTGGGACAGCTCTATGGCTACACCTTC. Amino acids: CASSYLVGQLYGYTF.

V gene TRBV7-2 combines with J gene TRBJ2-7, with no clear D. There are 14 residues in the CDR3. V lost 1 base to trimming and J lost 2 bases, with 9 bases between them. CDR1 is SGHTA, CDR2 FQGNSA, per germline. The DNA for the CDR3 is TGTGCCAGCAGCTTAGAGGAGACAACCTACGAGCAGTACTTC. Its translation is CASSLEETTYEQYF.

At least ten counts were recorded for this clonotype. The V call is TRBV9, the J call TRBJ1-6; D call uncertain. CDR1 SGDLS and CDR2 YYNGEE come from the germline V gene. V was trimmed by 4 bases and J by 4 bases, leaving 15 bases between them. This CDR3 comprises 16 residues. The CDR3 region is CASSPGEQPYNSPLHF. The CDR3 DNA reads TGTGCCAGCAGCCCCGGGGAACAGCCATATAATTCACCCCTCCACTTT.

This clonotype was detected ten times or more. The chain uses TRBV29-1 and TRBJ1-1; D is perhaps TRBD1 (5 bases). V lost 6 bases to trimming and J lost 4 bases, with 12 bases between them. CDR3 length: 12 amino acids. From germline, CDR1 is SQVTM and CDR2 ANQGSEA. In DNA, the CDR3 is TGCAGCGTCTTACCCGGGGGCACTGAAGCTTTCTTT. It specifies CSVLPGGTEAFF. The variable domain in full, with the rest retrieved from reference TRBV29-1 and TRBJ1-1, is SAVISQKPSRDICQRGTSLTIQCQVDSQVTMMFWYRQQPGQSLTLIATANQGSEATYESGFVIDKFPISRPNLTFSTLTVSNMSPEDSSIYLCSVLPGGTEAFFGQGTRLTVV.

This clonotype was counted at least ten times. The chain links TRBV5-1 to TRBJ2-1; D might be TRBD2 (5 bases). CDR3 size: 15 residues. Germline V gene data show CDR1 as SGHRS and CDR2 as YFSETQ. V was clipped by 4 bases and J by 2 bases, with 13 bases between them. CDR3 nucleotide sequence: TGCGCCAGCAGCCCACTCCCGGGGACCTACAATGAGCAGTTCTTC. Translated: CASSPLPGTYNEQFF.

This clonotype occurred a few times. V usage is TRBV12-3 or TRBV12-4 and J usage is TRBJ1-2; tentatively, D is TRBD1 (6 bases). This CDR3 comprises 15 residues. With 5 bases removed from V and 5 bases from J, the gap between germline ends came to 18 bases. CDR3 nucleotides: TGTGCCAGCAGTCGCCGGGACAATTGGGTATATGGCTACACCTTC. Translation: CASSRRDNWVYGYTF.

The chain employs TRBV7-9 and TRBJ1-1, with D hard to call. Germline loops: CDR1 SEHNR, CDR2 FQNEAQ (reference sequence). This CDR3 has 13 amino acids. The V gene lost 8 bases and the J gene lost 0 bases, with 10 bases spanning the gap. The CDR3 spells CASLSPMNTEAFF. The CDR3 DNA reads as TGTGCCAGCTTATCCCCTATGAACACTGAAGCTTTCTTT.

This clonotype has a handful of counts. The V call is TRBV12-3 or TRBV12-4, the J call TRBJ2-1; no firm D call. This CDR3 has 13 residues. V lost 3 bases and J 5 bases, leaving 8 bases between the germline ends. The CDR3, as DNA: TGTGCCAGCAGTTTGTCCAGAAACAATGAGCAGTTCTTC. Its translation is CASSLSRNNEQFF.

The gene calls are TRBV19 and TRBJ1-1; tentative D call: TRBD1 (5 bases). The germline gives CDR1 LNHDA, CDR2 SQIVND (reference sequence). The CDR3 has 15 residues. V lost 9 bases, J lost 0 bases, and 17 bases lay in between. CDR3 sequence (DNA): TGTGCCAGCAAGTTAAGCGGGACCTTGAACACTGAAGCTTTCTTT. Amino acid sequence: CASKLSGTLNTEAFF.

This clonotype was recorded a few times. The rearrangement links TRBV6-5 to TRBJ1-1; TRBD1 is a possible D gene (5 bases). The V end was cut by 6 bases, the J end by 8 bases, with 13 bases between. In germline, CDR1 is MNHEY, CDR2 SVGAGI. CDR3 length: 12 amino acids. The CDR3: CASRSLGQEAFF. CDR3 DNA: TGTGCCAGCAGGTCCTTGGGGCAGGAAGCTTTCTTT.

The CDR3 protein is CASSSRVFDDNEQFF. The CDR3 coding sequence is TGTGCCAGCAGCTCCAGGGTTTTTGACGACAATGAGCAGTTCTTC. The rearrangement uses TRBV7-9 and TRBJ2-1, with D maybe TRBD1 (5 bases). The germline V and J ends were trimmed by 4 bases and 5 bases, with 15 bases remaining between them. Germline V CDR1 and CDR2: SEHNR, FQNEAQ (reference sequence). This CDR3 has 15 residues.

This rearrangement joins TRBV11-3 to TRBJ2-5, with a weak D call TRBD1 (6 bases). V was shortened by 6 bases and J by 5 bases, with 13 bases between the two germline ends. This CDR3 region has 13 residues. The germline gives CDR1 SGHNT, CDR2 YENEEA. Here the CDR3 DNA reads TGTGCCAGCAGGAGAAACAGGGTTGAGACCCAGTACTTC. It translates to CASRRNRVETQYF.

This clonotype was observed many times. The CDR3 DNA is TGTGCCAGTAGTCAAAGGGGTGGACAGATCAATCAGCCCCAGCATTTT. It is translated as CASSQRGGQINQPQHF. The rearrangement joins TRBV19 to TRBJ1-5; a weak D match, TRBD1 (6 bases). This CDR3 contains 16 residues. The germline V and J ends were trimmed by 5 bases and 3 bases, with 17 bases remaining between them. Germline assignment: CDR1 LNHDA and CDR2 SQIVND (reference sequence).

This clonotype was counted many times. The CDR3 DNA reads as TGCAGCGTACTGACTCTTACTGGAAACACCATATATTTT. Translation: CSVLTLTGNTIYF. V is TRBV29-1 and J is TRBJ1-3, with unresolved D. Germline V gene sequence: CDR1 SQVTM, CDR2 ANQGSEA. This CDR3 spans 13 amino acids. The V end lost 6 bases, the J end lost 2 bases, and 11 bases lay between the germline ends. Based on the CDR3 plus reference TRBV29-1 and TRBJ1-3, the full variable domain is SAVISQKPSRDICQRGTSLTIQCQVDSQVTMMFWYRQQPGQSLTLIATANQGSEATYESGFVIDKFPISRPNLTFSTLTVSNMSPEDSSIYLCSVLTLTGNTIYFGEGSWLTVV.

This chain links TRBV4-3 with TRBJ2-3, with D hard to call. The CDR3 length is 16 residues. With 0 bases removed from V and 6 bases from J, the gap between germline ends came to 16 bases. The germline CDR1 and CDR2 sequences are LGHNA and YSLEER. The CDR3 bases are TGCGCCAGCAGCCAAGAGGTAGCAGAATCGCTGGATACGCAGTATTTT. Amino acid sequence: CASSQEVAESLDTQYF.

This clonotype was seen ten or more times. This chain joins TRBV6-5 and TRBJ1-1; D not resolved. The length of the CDR3 is 16 residues. Trimming stripped 4 bases from V and 6 bases from J, with 21 bases between. CDR1 and CDR2 from the germline V gene are MNHEY and SVGAGI. CDR3 loop: CASSLGPYMQLPEAFF. For the CDR3, the DNA is TGTGCCAGCAGTTTAGGCCCCTACATGCAACTGCCTGAAGCTTTCTTT.

There are many counts of this clonotype. CDR3 nucleotides: TGCAGCGCCGAGGGGACAGGAAACACCGGGGAGCTGTTTTTT. Encoded protein: CSAEGTGNTGELFF. The rearrangement joins TRBV29-1 to TRBJ2-2; 8 bases match TRBD1. The CDR3 extends over 14 amino acids. In germline, CDR1 is SQVTM, CDR2 ANQGSEA. V lost 7 bases to trimming and J lost 2 bases; unmatched junction nucleotides: 6.

This clonotype came up many times. V is TRBV11-2 and J is TRBJ2-1; D may be TRBD1 (5 bases). Germline V lookup: CDR1 SGHAT, CDR2 FQNNGV. This CDR3 contains 14 residues. V was trimmed by 1 base and J by 8 bases, leaving 12 bases between them. CDR3 sequence: CASSLADSSHEQFF. CDR3 nucleotide sequence: TGTGCCAGCAGCTTAGCCGACAGTTCCCATGAGCAGTTCTTC.

The chain joins TRBV19 to TRBJ2-1, with a possible D match to TRBD1 (6 bases). Trimming removed 9 bases from V and 6 bases from J, with 12 bases in between. Germline loops: CDR1 LNHDA, CDR2 SQIVND (reference sequence). The CDR3 consists of 12 residues. In nucleotides, the CDR3 is TGTGCCAGCCCACAGGGATCCAATGAGCAGTTCTTC. Translating it yields CASPQGSNEQFF.